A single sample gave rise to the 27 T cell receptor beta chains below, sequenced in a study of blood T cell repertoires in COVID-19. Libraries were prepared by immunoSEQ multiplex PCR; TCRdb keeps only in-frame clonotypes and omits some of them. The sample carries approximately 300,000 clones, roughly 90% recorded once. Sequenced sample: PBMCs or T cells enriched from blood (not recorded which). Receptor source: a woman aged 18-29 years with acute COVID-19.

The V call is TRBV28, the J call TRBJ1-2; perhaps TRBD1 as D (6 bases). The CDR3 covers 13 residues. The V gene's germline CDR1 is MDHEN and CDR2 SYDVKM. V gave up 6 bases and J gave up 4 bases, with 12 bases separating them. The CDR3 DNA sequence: TGTGCCAGCAGCGTACAGGGAAGCTATGGCTACACCTTC. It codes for CASSVQGSYGYTF.

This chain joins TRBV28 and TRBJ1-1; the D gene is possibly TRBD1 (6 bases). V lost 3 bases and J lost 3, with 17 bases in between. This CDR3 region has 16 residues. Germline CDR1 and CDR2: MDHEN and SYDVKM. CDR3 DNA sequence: TGTGCCAGCAGTTTGGGGGGGCGCGTTGGGGACACTGAAGCTTTCTTT. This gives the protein CASSLGGRVGDTEAFF.

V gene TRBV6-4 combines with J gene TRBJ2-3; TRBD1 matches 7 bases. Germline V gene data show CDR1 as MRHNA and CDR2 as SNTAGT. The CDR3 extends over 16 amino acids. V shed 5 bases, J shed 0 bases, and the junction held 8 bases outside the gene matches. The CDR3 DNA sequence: TGTGCCAGCAGTCAATCCGGGACAGCGAGCACAGATACGCAGTATTTT. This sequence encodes CASSQSGTASTDTQYF.

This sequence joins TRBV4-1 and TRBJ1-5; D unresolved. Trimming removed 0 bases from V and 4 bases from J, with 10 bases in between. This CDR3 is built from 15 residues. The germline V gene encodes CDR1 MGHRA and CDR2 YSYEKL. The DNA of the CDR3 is TGCGCCAGCAGCCAAGAGTACAGCTTAAATCAGCCCCAGCATTTT. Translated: CASSQEYSLNQPQHF.

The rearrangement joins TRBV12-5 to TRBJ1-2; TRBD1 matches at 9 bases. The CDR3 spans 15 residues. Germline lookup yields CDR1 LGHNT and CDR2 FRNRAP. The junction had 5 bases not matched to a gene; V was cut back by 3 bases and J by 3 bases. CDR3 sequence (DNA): TGTGCTAGTGGTTTCCGGACAGGGGCAGACTATGGCTACACCTTC. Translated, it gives CASGFRTGADYGYTF.

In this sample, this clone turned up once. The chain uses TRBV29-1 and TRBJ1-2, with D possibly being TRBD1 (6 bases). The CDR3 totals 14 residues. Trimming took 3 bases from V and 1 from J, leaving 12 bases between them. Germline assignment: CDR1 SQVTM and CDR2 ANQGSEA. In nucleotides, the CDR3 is TGCAGCGTTGACCCGACAGGCAATAACTATGGCTACACCTTC. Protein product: CSVDPTGNNYGYTF.

CDR3 amino acids: CASSQDPRQSISGNTIYF. In DNA form, the CDR3 reads TGTGCCAGCAGCCAAGATCCCCGACAGAGTATCTCTGGAAACACCATATATTTT. The V and J genes are TRBV7-9 and TRBJ1-3, with a possible D match to TRBD1 (5 bases). The V end was cut by 5 bases, the J end by 0 bases, with 20 bases between. The germline CDR1 and CDR2 sequences are SEHNR and FQNEAQ (reference sequence). CDR3 length equals 18 residues.

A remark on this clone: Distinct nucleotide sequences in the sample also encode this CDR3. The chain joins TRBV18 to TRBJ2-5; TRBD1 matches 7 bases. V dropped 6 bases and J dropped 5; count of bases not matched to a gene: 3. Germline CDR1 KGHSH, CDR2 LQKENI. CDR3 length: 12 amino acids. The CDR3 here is CASSPRGETQYF. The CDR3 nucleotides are TGTGCCAGCTCCCCCAGGGGGGAGACCCAGTACTTC. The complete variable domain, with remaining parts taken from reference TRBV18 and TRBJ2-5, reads NAGVMQNPRHLVRRRGQEARLRCSPMKGHSHVYWYRQLPEEGLKFMVYLQKENIIDESGMPKERFSAEFPKEGPSILRIQQVVRGDSAAYFCASSPRGETQYFGPGTRLLVL.

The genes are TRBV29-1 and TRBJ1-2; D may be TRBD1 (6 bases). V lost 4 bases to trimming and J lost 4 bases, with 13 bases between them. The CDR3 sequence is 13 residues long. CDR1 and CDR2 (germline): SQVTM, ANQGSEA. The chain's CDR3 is CSVVGGQGYGYTF. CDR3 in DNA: TGCAGCGTTGTGGGGGGGCAGGGCTATGGCTACACCTTC.

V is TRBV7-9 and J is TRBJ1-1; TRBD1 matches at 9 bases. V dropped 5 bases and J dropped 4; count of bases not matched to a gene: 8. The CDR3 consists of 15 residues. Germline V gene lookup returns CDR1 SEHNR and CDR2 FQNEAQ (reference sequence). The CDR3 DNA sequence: TGTGCCAGCAGCCCGGGGACAGGGAGGGCCACTGAAGCTTTCTTT. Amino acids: CASSPGTGRATEAFF.

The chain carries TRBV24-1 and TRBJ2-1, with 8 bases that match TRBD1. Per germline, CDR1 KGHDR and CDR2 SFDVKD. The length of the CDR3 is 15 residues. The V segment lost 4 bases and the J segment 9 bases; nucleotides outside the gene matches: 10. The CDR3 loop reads CATSETDRESGEQFF. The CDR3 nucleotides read TGTGCCACCAGTGAAACGGACAGGGAATCCGGTGAGCAGTTCTTC.

CDR3 sequence: CATSDRNEKLFF. The CDR3 DNA is TGTGCCACCAGTGACAGGAATGAAAAACTGTTTTTT. The chain combines TRBV24-1 with TRBJ1-4, with D unclear. This CDR3 is 12 amino acids long. V lost 4 bases and J 5 bases, leaving 4 bases between the germline ends. CDR1 and CDR2 from the germline V gene are KGHDR and SFDVKD.

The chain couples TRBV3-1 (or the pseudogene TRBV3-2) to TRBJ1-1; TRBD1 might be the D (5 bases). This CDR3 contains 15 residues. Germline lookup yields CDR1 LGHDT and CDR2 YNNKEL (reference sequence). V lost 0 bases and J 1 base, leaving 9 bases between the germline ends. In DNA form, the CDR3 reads TGTGCCAGCAGCCAAGAGGGGCAGGGGAACACTGAAGCTTTCTTT. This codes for CASSQEGQGNTEAFF.

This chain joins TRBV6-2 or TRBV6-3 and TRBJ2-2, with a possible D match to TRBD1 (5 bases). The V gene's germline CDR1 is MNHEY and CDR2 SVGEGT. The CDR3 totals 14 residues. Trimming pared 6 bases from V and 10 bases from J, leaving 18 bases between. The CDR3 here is CASSRYSGLEELFF. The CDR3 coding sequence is TGTGCCAGCAGCCGCTATTCAGGGTTGGAGGAGCTGTTTTTT.

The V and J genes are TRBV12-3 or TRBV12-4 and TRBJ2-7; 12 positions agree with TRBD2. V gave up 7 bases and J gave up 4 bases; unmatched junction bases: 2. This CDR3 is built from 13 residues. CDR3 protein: CASTLAGGYEQYF. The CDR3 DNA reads TGTGCCAGCACTCTAGCGGGAGGGTACGAGCAGTACTTC.

CDR3: CASSLAWAGGKKGNEQFF. The CDR3 DNA reads TGTGCCAGCAGCTTAGCCTGGGCGGGAGGTAAAAAGGGCAATGAGCAGTTCTTC. The genes are TRBV7-9 and TRBJ2-1; 8 bases line up with TRBD2. J gave up 6 bases and V 0 bases, and 13 bases lay outside the gene matches. The germline gives CDR1 SEHNR, CDR2 FQNEAQ (reference sequence). This CDR3 is built from 18 residues.

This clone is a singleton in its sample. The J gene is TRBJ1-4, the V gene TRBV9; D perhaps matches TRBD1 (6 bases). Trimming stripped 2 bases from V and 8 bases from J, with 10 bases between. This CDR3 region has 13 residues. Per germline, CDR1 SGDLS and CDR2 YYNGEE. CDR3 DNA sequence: TGTGCCAGCAGCGTGGACAGATACGAAAAACTGTTTTTT. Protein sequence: CASSVDRYEKLFF.

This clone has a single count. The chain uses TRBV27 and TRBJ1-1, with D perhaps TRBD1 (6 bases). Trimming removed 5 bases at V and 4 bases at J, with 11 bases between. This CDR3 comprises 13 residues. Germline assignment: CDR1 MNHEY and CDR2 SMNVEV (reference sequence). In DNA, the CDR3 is TGTGCCAGCAGTACAGGGTCGCTCACTGAAGCTTTCTTT. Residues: CASSTGSLTEAFF.

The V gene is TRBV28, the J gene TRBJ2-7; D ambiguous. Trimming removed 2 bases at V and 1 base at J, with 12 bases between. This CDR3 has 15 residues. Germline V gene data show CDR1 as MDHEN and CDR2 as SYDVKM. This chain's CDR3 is CASSLPGTYSYEQYF. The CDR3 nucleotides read TGTGCCAGCAGTTTACCGGGTACTTATTCCTACGAGCAGTACTTC.

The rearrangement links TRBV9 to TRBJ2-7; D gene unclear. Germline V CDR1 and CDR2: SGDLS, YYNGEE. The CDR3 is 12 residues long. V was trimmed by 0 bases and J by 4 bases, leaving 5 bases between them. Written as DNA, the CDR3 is TGTGCCAGCAGCGTAGACGGTTACGAGCAGTACTTC. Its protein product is CASSVDGYEQYF.

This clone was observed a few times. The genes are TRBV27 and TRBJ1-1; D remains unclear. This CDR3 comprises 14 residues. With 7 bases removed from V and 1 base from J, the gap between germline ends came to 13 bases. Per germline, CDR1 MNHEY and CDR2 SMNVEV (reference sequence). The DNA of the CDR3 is TGTGCCAGCACCCTTCGGGGAGAGAACACTGAAGCTTTCTTT. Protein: CASTLRGENTEAFF.

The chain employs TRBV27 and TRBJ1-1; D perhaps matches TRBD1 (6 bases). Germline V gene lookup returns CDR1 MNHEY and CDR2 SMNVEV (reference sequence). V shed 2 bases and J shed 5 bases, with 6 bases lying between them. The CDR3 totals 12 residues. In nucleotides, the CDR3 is TGTGCCAGCAGTTTACAGGGGACTGAAGCTTTCTTT. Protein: CASSLQGTEAFF.

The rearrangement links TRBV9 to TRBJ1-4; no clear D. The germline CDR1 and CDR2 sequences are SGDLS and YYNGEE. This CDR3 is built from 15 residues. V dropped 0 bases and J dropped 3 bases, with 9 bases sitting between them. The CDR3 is CASSVDNSANEKLFF. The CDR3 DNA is TGTGCCAGCAGCGTAGATAACTCCGCTAATGAAAAACTGTTTTTT.

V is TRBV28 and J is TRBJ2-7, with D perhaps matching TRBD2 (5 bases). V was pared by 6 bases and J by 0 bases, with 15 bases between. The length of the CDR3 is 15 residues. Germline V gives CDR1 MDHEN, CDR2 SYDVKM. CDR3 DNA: TGTGCCAGCAGCCCGAGCGGTTCGCACTCCTACGAGCAGTACTTC. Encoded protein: CASSPSGSHSYEQYF.

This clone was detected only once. The CDR3 DNA reads TGTGCCAGCAGTCGGCTTAGCGGGAGTAGCTCCGAGCAGTACTTC. This encodes CASSRLSGSSSEQYF. The rearrangement uses TRBV6-5 and TRBJ2-7, with 9 bases fitting TRBD2. Unmatched junction bases numbered 11, after V lost 5 bases and J lost 6 bases. Germline CDR1 MNHEY, CDR2 SVGAGI. CDR3 length: 15 amino acids.

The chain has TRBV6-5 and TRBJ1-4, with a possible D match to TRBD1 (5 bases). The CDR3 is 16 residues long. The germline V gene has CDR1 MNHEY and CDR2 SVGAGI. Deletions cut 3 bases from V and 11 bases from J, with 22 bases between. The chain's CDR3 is CASSYTATDGFRKLFF. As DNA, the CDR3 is TGTGCCAGCAGTTATACAGCGACAGACGGATTCCGGAAACTGTTTTTT.

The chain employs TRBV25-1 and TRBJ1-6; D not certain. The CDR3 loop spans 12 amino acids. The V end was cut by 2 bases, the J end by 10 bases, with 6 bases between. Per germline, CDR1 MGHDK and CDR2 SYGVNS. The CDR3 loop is CASSEGRSPLHF. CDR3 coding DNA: TGTGCCAGCAGTGAAGGGAGGTCACCCCTCCACTTT. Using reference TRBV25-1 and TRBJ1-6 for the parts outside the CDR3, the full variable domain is EADIYQTPRYLVIGTGKKITLECSQTMGHDKMYWYQQDPGMELHLIHYSYGVNSTEKGDLSSESTVSRIRTEHFPLTLESARPSHTSQYLCASSEGRSPLHFGNGTRLTVT.